These T cell receptor beta chains were read from a single sample in a study of T cells in localized non-small cell lung cancer. Generated by immunoSEQ multiplex PCR, the TCRdb table keeps only in-frame clones and is missing some. The sample yields about 59,000 clones, roughly 89% seen once. The specimen was peripheral blood, collected before any cancer treatment. The receptors derive from a man aged 40-75 years with stage I squamous cell lung carcinoma. Both conserved end residues are part of each CDR3. A D gene is named only where the DNA matches it firmly. Only some rows state a clone size, as once, few, many or a class for expanded clones.

clone size	J gene	V gene	D gene	CDR3 length	CDR3 protein	CDR3 DNA
NA	TRBJ2-7	TRBV5-6	NA	12	CASSRRRHEQYF	TGTGCCAGCAGCCGCCGACGGCACGAGCAGTACTTC
NA	TRBJ2-7	TRBV20-1	NA	11	CSASLSYEQYF	TGCAGTGCTAGCCTCTCCTACGAGCAGTACTTC
NA	TRBJ1-5	TRBV5-8	NA	15	CASSSGGLKGQPQHF	TGTGCCAGCTCCTCCGGGGGGCTCAAGGGTCAGCCCCAGCATTTT
NA	TRBJ1-3	TRBV5-1	NA	14	CASSLGISGNTIYF	TGCGCCAGCAGCTTGGGGATCTCTGGAAACACCATATATTTT
few	TRBJ2-2	TRBV28	TRBD2	16	CASSPPAGGEVGELFF	TGTGCCAGCAGTCCCCCAGCGGGAGGTGAGGTCGGGGAGCTGTTTTTT
NA	TRBJ2-1	TRBV4-2	TRBD2	16	CASSQDQREGYNEQFF	TGTGCCAGCAGCCAAGATCAGCGGGAGGGCTACAATGAGCAGTTCTTC
once	TRBJ1-1	TRBV7-2	TRBD1	17	CASSLIPGQVVGTEAFF	TGTGCCAGCAGCTTGATTCCGGGACAGGTCGTTGGGACTGAAGCTTTCTTT
NA	TRBJ2-1	TRBV18	NA	13	CASSPYLREEQFF	TGTGCCAGCTCACCATACCTCCGGGAAGAGCAGTTCTTC
NA	TRBJ2-1	TRBV4-2	TRBD1	14	CASTYRGHRNEQFF	TGTGCCAGCACTTACAGGGGGCATCGCAATGAGCAGTTCTTC
NA	TRBJ2-1	TRBV5-8	NA	13	CASSLGLVDEQFF	TGTGCCAGCAGCTTGGGACTAGTAGATGAGCAGTTCTTC